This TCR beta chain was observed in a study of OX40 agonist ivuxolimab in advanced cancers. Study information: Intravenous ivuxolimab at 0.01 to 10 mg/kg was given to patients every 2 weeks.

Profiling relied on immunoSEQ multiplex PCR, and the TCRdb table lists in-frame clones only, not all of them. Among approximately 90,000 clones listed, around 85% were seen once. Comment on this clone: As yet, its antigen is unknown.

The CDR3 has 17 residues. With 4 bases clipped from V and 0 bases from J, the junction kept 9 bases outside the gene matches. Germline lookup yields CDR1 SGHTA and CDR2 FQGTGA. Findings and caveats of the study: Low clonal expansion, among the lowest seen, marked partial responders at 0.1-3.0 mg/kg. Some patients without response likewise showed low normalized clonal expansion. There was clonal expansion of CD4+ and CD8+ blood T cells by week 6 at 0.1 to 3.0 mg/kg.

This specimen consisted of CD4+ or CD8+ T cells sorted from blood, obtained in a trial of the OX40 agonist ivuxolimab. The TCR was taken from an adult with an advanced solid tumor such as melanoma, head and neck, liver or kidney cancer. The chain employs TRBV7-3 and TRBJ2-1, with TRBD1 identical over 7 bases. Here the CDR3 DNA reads TGTGCCAGCAGCTCCTCGACAGGGTTGAGCTCCTACAATGAGCAGTTCTTC. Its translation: CASSSSTGLSSYNEQFF.